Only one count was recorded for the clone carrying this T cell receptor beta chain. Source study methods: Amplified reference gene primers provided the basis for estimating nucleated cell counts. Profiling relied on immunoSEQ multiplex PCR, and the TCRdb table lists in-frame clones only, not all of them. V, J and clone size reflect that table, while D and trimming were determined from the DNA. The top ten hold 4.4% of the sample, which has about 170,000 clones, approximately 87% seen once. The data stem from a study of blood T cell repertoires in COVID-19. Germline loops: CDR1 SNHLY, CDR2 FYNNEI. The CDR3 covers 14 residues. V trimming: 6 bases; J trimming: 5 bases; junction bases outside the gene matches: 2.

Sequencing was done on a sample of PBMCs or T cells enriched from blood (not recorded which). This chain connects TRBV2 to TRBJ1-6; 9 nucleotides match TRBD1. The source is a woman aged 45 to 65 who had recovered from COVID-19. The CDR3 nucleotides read TGTGCCAGCAGGGGACAGGGCGATAATTCACCCCTCCACTTT. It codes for CASRGQGDNSPLHF.